This TCR beta chain was retrieved from a study of CD8 T cells in ankylosing spondylitis. TCRdb reanalysed the 5' RACE reads using MiXCR and keeps one entry per CDR3 protein. This repertoire shows 230,000 or so distinct CDR3 sequences, 15% to 20% found once; its top ten account for less than 35%. Ten or more counts support this clonotype. The source of this sequence is a male donor with ankylosing spondylitis or in good health (not recorded which). The sample comprised blood, either unsorted or a sorted T cell fraction (not recorded which).

The CDR3 protein is CASGGLAGEDGVSSYNEQFF. CDR3 DNA: TGTGCCAGCGGAGGTTTGGCGGGGGAAGATGGGGTGAGCTCCTACAATGAGCAGTTCTTC. This chain connects TRBV28 to TRBJ2-1; 7 bases agree with TRBD2. This CDR3 has 20 amino acids. J was trimmed by 0 bases and V by 8 bases; bases with no gene match: 22. Germline CDR1 reads MDHEN; CDR2 reads SYDVKM. Full variable domain (remainder filled in from reference TRBV28 and TRBJ2-1): DVKVTQSSRYLVKRTGEKVFLECVQDMDHENMFWYRQDPGLGLRLIYFSYDVKMKEKGDIPEGYSVSREKKERFSLILESASTNQTSMYLCASGGLAGEDGVSSYNEQFFGPGTRLTVL.